This T cell receptor (beta chain) was recovered during a study of T cell clonality in common variable immunodeficiency. Findings and limits, study-wide: Common variable immunodeficiency TCR beta sequences reportedly had fewer deletions and N-nucleotide insertions. TCRbeta clonality was increased in CVID versus healthy controls. Links between repertoire features and CVID complications were heterogeneity-limited. Authors noted CVID clonality's cause needs subpopulation repertoire sequencing.

Each donor provided about 4.5 to 8.5 ml of heparinized whole blood. Remarks on this clone: Its antigen remains unidentified. The read terminates 3 residues ahead of where the CDR3 ends, so the germline J gene completes it.

This CDR3 has 15 residues. Per the germline V gene, CDR1 is SNHLY and CDR2 is FYNNEI. The V segment lost 8 bases and the J segment 1 base; nucleotides outside the gene matches: 5. Repertoires were generated with immunoSEQ multiplex PCR, while TCRdb's copy carries only in-frame clones and drops some. Recorded for this sample: 7,500 to 9,500 clones. The TCR was taken from a human donor with common variable immunodeficiency. Specimen: peripheral blood mononuclear cells. The chain has TRBV2 and TRBJ2-2; 9 bases fit TRBD1. The sequenced part of the CDR3 DNA is TGTGCCAGCCGGGACAGGGTTGGGAACACCGGGGAG. It encodes CASRDRVGNTGE. The complete CDR3 sequence is CASRDRVGNTGELFF.